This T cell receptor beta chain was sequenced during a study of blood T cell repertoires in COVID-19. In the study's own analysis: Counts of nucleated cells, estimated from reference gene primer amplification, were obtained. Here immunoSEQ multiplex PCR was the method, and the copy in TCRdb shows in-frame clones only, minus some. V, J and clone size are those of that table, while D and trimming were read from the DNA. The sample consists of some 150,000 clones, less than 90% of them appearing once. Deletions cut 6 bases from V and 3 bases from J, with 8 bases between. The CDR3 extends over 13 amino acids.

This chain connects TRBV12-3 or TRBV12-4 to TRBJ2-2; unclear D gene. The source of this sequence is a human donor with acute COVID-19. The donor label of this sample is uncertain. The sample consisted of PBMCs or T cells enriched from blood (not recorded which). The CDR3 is CASSPHHTGELFF. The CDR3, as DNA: TGTGCCAGCAGCCCCCATCACACCGGGGAGCTGTTTTTT.